This T cell receptor beta chain emerged from a study of OX40 agonist ivuxolimab in advanced cancers. Study overall: Treatment of patients was with ivuxolimab, an agonistic anti-OX40 (CD134) antibody. Those treated in dose escalation had hepatocellular carcinoma, melanoma, renal cell cancer or head and neck cancer. Study-level results: On average, a greater number of expanded clones characterised CD8+ T cells relative to CD4+. It was also the case that some nonresponders had low normalized T-cell clonal expansion.

This clone was picked up one time. Its antigen is as yet unknown. Sequenced by immunoSEQ multiplex PCR; TCRdb stores in-frame clones only, minus some. The table lists roughly 79,000 clones, about 90% of them singletons, with 1.6% in the top ten. From germline, CDR1 is MNHEY and CDR2 SVGAGI. The CDR3 consists of 13 residues. The TCR comes from an adult with an advanced solid tumor such as melanoma, head and neck, liver or kidney cancer. Sequencing was performed on CD4+ or CD8+ T cells sorted from blood, taken in a trial of the OX40 agonist ivuxolimab. The chain links TRBV6-5 to TRBJ2-5, with TRBD1 matching over 9 bases. Judging by the DNA end, TRBJ2-7 fits better; the J call may be wrong. This CDR3 is CASRYRGRNEQYF. The CDR3 coding sequence is TGTGCCAGCAGGTACAGGGGGCGCAACGAGCAGTACTTC.